These T cell receptor beta chains were read from a single sample in a study of CD8 T cells in Susac syndrome. MiXCR, run by TCRdb on the immunoSEQ multiplex PCR reads, gives a single entry per CDR3 protein. The profile covers some 190,000 distinct CDR3 sequences, with approximately 95% appearing a single time and approximately 0.09% taken by the ten largest. Input material: CD4+ T cells from PBMCs. These receptors came from a human donor with multiple sclerosis. The CDR3 runs from the conserved cysteine through the conserved F or W. A D gene is named only where the DNA matches it firmly. Clone size is given for some rows only: seen once, a few or many times, or a class if the clone is expanded.

J gene	D gene	clone size	V gene	CDR3 DNA	CDR3 protein
TRBJ1-2	-	-	TRBV12-3/TRBV12-4	TGTGCCAGCAGAGCAGGGGTTCAGAATGGCTACACCTTC	CASRAGVQNGYTF
TRBJ2-1	TRBD2	-	TRBV2	TGTGCCAGCAGTTCTAGCGGGGGGGACTACAACAATGAGCAGTTCTTC	CASSSSGGDYNNEQFF
TRBJ2-5	TRBD2	-	TRBV7-2	TGTGCCAGCGGAGGGCGGCGGGGGGACCAAGAGACCCAGTACTTC	CASGGRRGDQETQYF
TRBJ2-1	-	-	TRBV15	TGTGCCACCAGCAGAGATCGAGAGGCTTCCAGTGAGCAGTTCTTC	CATSRDREASSEQFF
TRBJ2-3	-	-	TRBV4-2	TGTGCCAGCAGTCGCGGGGGCCCCAGCGACACAGATACGCAGTATTTT	CASSRGGPSDTDTQYF
TRBJ2-1	-	-	TRBV9	TGTGCCAGCAGCCCTCAGACACTCAATGAGCAGTTCTTC	CASSPQTLNEQFF
TRBJ2-7	-	-	TRBV11-1	TGTGCCAGCAGCTCCAGAACGTGGGGCGAGCAGTACTTC	CASSSRTWGEQYF
TRBJ2-3	-	-	TRBV20-1	TGCAGTGCTAGAGTTACCGGGGGGCTTGTTGATACGCAGTATTTT	CSARVTGGLVDTQYF
TRBJ2-1	TRBD2	-	TRBV20-1	TGCAGTGCTGGGGCTAGCGGGGGCTACAATGAGCAGTTCTTC	CSAGASGGYNEQFF
TRBJ2-3	-	-	TRBV9	TGTGCCAGCAGCTTGGACCACACAGATACGCAGTATTTT	CASSLDHTDTQYF
TRBJ1-1	-	-	TRBV20-1	TGCAGTGCTCCGGTCGCAGGGAAGGACACTGAAGCTTTCTTT	CSAPVAGKDTEAFF
TRBJ2-7	-	-	TRBV20-1	TGCAGTGCTAGAGATCCTAGCCTATCTTACGAGCAGTACTTC	CSARDPSLSYEQYF
TRBJ1-5	TRBD1	-	TRBV20-1	TGCAGTGCTAGAGATGGACAGGGCTCTAATCAGCCCCAGCATTTT	CSARDGQGSNQPQHF
TRBJ2-5	TRBD1	-	TRBV12-3/TRBV12-4	TGTGCCAGCAGTCCGGACAGGGTCCTAGAGACCCAGTACTTC	CASSPDRVLETQYF
TRBJ1-1	TRBD1	-	TRBV28	TGTGCCAGCAGTACCCGGACAGGGGGTAGAACTGAAGCTTTCTTT	CASSTRTGGRTEAFF
TRBJ1-1	-	-	TRBV30	TGTGCCTGGAGTGGGGTCACTGAAGCTTTCTTT	CAWSGVTEAFF
TRBJ2-1	TRBD1	once	TRBV9	TGTGCCAGCAGCTTATTGACAGGGGGAGGAGTGCATGAGCAGTTCTTC	CASSLLTGGGVHEQFF